Sequencing of this TCR beta chain was carried out in a study of control samples from healthy donors and cancer patients. Using immunoSEQ multiplex PCR, the repertoire was profiled, and TCRdb retains in-frame clones only, with some absent. The sample shows about 34,000 clones, around 86% of them seen only once. Germline V gene lookup returns CDR1 MNHNS and CDR2 SASEGT. The germline V and J ends were trimmed by 2 bases and 1 base, with 5 bases remaining between them. The CDR3 has 13 amino acids. The receptor comes from a woman in her 40s with lung cancer. The sequenced material came from PBMCs. This sequence joins TRBV6-1 and TRBJ1-1, with unresolved D. This CDR3 is CASSEYPNTEAFF. DNA of the CDR3: TGTGCCAGCAGTGAATACCCGAACACTGAAGCTTTCTTT.